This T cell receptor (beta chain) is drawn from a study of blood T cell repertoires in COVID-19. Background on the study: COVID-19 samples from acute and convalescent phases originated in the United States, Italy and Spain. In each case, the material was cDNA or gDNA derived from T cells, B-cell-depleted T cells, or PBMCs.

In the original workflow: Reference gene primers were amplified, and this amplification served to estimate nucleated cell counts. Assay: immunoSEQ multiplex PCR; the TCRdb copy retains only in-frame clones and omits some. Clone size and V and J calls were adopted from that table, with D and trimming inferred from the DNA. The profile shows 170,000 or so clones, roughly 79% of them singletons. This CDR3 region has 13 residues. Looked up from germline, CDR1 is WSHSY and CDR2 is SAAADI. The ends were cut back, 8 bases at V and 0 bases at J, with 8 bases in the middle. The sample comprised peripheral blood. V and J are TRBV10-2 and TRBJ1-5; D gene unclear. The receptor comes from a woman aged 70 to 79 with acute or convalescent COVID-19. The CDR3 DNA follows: TGCGCCAGCGGCCAAAATAGCAATCAGCCCCAGCATTTT. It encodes CASGQNSNQPQHF.